The sequence of this T cell receptor (beta chain) was determined in a study of cytomegalovirus exposure and HLA in healthy donors (dated by TCRdb to about 2017). A note on the overall study: According to an earlier analysis of 587 of the donors, 150 million to 200 million T cells yielded over 90 million unique TCR beta sequences and 276 Gb of sequence data. An early release that covered fewer than 800 HLA-typed donors contained around 300 gigabases of sequencing data and about 84 million unique TCR sequences. Of the roughly 400 genotyped donors, roughly 80% fell in the genetic ancestry cluster associated with self-reported Caucasian donors. The study aimed to test whether signatures of past pathogen exposure could be identified by cataloging public T cell receptors. The study used immunosequencing to profile the T cell repertoires of 600 to 850 subjects and linked those repertoires to cytomegalovirus serostatus. A separate validation cohort of roughly 120 different subjects was used in addition to the approximately 670-subject first cohort. The study combined high-throughput TCR immunosequencing, statistical association of individual TCRs with disease status, and machine learning to predict cytomegalovirus infection status. To study patterns of TCR occurrence, a later analysis re-analyzed previously published TCR beta repertoires from around 700 donors and added high-resolution HLA genotyping. In the later analysis, no new phenotypic data were used to find candidate immune exposures; instead, reliance was placed on TCR beta sequences and their occurrence across donors. To decide whether each TCR beta V gene segment behaved as functional or pseudogenic, an earlier analysis of nearly 600 of the donors relied on high-throughput TCR beta sequencing. Donor age, sex, ethnicity and CMV serostatus were compiled alongside the repertoire data. In a later genetic analysis, genome-wide SNP genotypes for about three fifths of the roughly 670 donors were used, and that subset was treated as a discovery cohort. Every discovery cohort repertoire had been produced on one sequencing platform. Class I and class II HLA loci were covered by the typing at four-digit resolution. The number of typed donors differed by locus: about 620-640 for A, B, C, DRB1 and DQB1; 500 to 550 for DQA1; approximately 600 for DPA1; and 400 to 480 for DPB1. Because of strong linkage in the cohort, roughly five DR-DQ haplotypes were treated as single units for association and clustering. Across under 500 genotyped donors of the cohort, an average of 235,054 unique TCR beta nucleotide sequences per donor were sequenced, and roughly 20% of those sequences were non-productive. Beyond this particular receptor, the publication reports: The earlier analysis of approximately 540 of the donors excluded fewer than 20 rarely observed V segments, including chromosome 9 orphons, because counts were too low. When HLA alleles, especially DR and DQ, strongly co-occurred, attributing TCR associations to individual alleles was difficult. Sequencing depth was assumed to be roughly uniform across donors in the presence/absence analyses, though that assumption may not hold. In vitro tests confirmed that a few of the cytomegalovirus-associated TCR beta chains recognize cytomegalovirus antigens. A further reported finding was that TCR beta sequences accurately predicted the HLA-A and HLA-B alleles for most subjects in the first cohort. Correlated functional status among segregating V segments might be attributable to linkage disequilibrium, but an unknown experimental factor could not be ruled out. Because some donors lacked HLA typing at each locus, the association tests relied only on the typed subset. In an earlier analysis of more than 450 of the donors, most TCR beta V segments were observed in productive rearrangements about 87% or about 30% of the time, broadly matching IMGT annotations. In a later analysis, most CMV-associated TCR beta chains were found to appear HLA-restricted, with HLA associations seemingly driven largely by CMV exposure. The only immune exposure information available for the cohort was CMV serostatus. In the study, 150 to 200 TCR beta chains were listed as associated with cytomegalovirus. Specific HLA alleles were associated with 16,951 TCR beta sequences at a false discovery rate of 0.05 in a later analysis. Several of the top co-occurrence clusters appeared to be linked to parvovirus B19, influenza, CMV and Epstein-Barr virus, according to a later analysis. In a later analysis, the rate of TCR association differed among HLA loci, with DRB1 alleles having the most associated TCRs and HLA-C alleles having the fewest. Most TCR sequences were seen in very few donors, while some public TCRs were found in many individuals. According to a later genetic analysis, donors in an Asian-associated ancestry cluster had fewer N-insertions in productive TCRs than the approximately 700-donor mean. A later genetic analysis associated a missense DCLRE1C variant with V-gene and J-gene trimming of TCR beta chains, and an independent cohort replicated the association. Only TCR beta chains were sequenced in this cohort, and the absence of alpha or paired-chain data limited detectable features. The sequencing pipeline was judged likely to have produced a cluster of highly shared sequence variants as a technical artifact. Cytomegalovirus status was reported to be diagnosed by the classifier with high specificity and sensitivity in both the original and validation cohorts. It was suggested by the authors that the approach could potentially be generalized to other disease states and immunological phenotypes. In a later analysis, HLA-associated TCR beta chains were found to be more clonally expanded and to have lower generation probabilities than equally common non-associated chains. The 87-base-pair reads could not distinguish some IMGT-functional V segments, including TRBV6-2 and TRBV6-3, so those segments were excluded.

The V and J ends are trimmed by 2 bases and 8 bases, leaving 9 bases between them. From its cysteine to its phenylalanine, the CDR3 spans 13 amino acids. Just CDR3 DNA is preserved here, 39 bases in frame from base 1. The germline V gene encodes CDR1 SGHAT and CDR2 FQNNGV. The cohort comprised several hundred healthy bone marrow donors. At the time of sampling, all cohort members were nominally healthy, though unrecorded immune exposures were likely present. The donor tested CMV seronegative, placing the donor among the 300 to 450 seronegative members of the cohort. A peripheral blood sample was provided by each donor, and peripheral blood mononuclear cells were used for TCR beta sequencing. Genomic DNA was extracted from the blood cell samples with the Qiagen DNeasy Blood Extraction Kit. Only a few counts were recorded for this clone. This clone's antigen is unknown. No base quality information exists; no much larger clone differs at one position.

Library method: the immunoSEQ multiplex PCR assay. For the multiplex PCR, a mixture combining 60 forward primers for TCR Vbeta segments and 13 reverse primers for TCR Jbeta segments was used. A multiplex PCR assay on genomic DNA amplified the CDR3 region of rearranged TCR beta genes. Amplified TCR beta libraries were sequenced as 87-base-pair reads on the Illumina HiSeq System. Turning to the authors' computational methods: Across the 670 or so repertoires, a later analysis counted tens of millions of unique TCR beta chains, roughly 11 million of which were shared by at least two donors. To remove PCR and sequencing errors, raw reads were error-corrected and collapsed into unique sequences using a nearest-neighbor algorithm that merged closely related sequences. CDR3 sequences were aligned to IMGT reference sequences to assign V, D and J gene segments. Each retained sequence needed at least a six-nucleotide match to both a V gene segment and a J gene segment. Rearrangements were classified as productive when the CDR3 lacked stop codons and remained in frame with V and J, and all other rearrangements were classified as non-productive. CDR3 was defined by IMGT convention, running from the second conserved V-encoded cysteine to the conserved J-encoded phenylalanine. In an earlier analysis of 587 of the donors, sequences lacking an unambiguous match to a single V gene segment were excluded. In an earlier analysis of about 590 of the donors, a V segment was called functional when productive rearrangements were above 56.7%, and segregating when the standard deviation between donors exceeded 5%. A statistical classification framework was built for diagnosing cytomegalovirus status from the catalog of TCR beta chain sequences. A later analysis assigned V and J genes by comparing TCR nucleotide sequences with IMGT/GENE-DB human TR gene sequences. The TCRdist pipeline was used in a later analysis to assign CDR3 sequences and most-parsimonious VDJ recombination scenarios. In a later analysis, each TCR beta chain was defined by its CDR3 amino acid sequence together with its V-gene family, and reads lacking a unique V-gene family were excluded. To address suspected cross-contamination and a sequencing artifact, a later analysis removed over 500 highly shared, low-generation-probability nucleotide sequences. A later analysis calculated a clonal expansion index for each public chain from normalized within-repertoire ranks of inferred template counts. Generation probabilities in a later analysis came from a VDJ recombination model fitted to out-of-frame rearrangements, and those results were checked against IGoR. Hypergeometric tests were used in a later analysis to score TCR-TCR, TCR-HLA and TCR-CMV co-occurrence, with a repertoire-size bias correction applied to the TCR pairs. In a later analysis, false discovery rates were estimated by permuting HLA or CMV assignments 20 times. In a later analysis, co-occurring TCRs were grouped with DBSCAN, and TCRdist sequence similarity was added when clustering was performed within HLA-allele-positive subsets. Co-occurrence clustering excluded repertoires with fewer than 30,000 or more than 120,000 public chains, plus five with anomalous nucleotide sharing. The table comes from immuneACCESS by way of TCRdb, which keeps in-frame sequences with V and J called. Part of the clones is missing from these tables; in studies checked, under half for an unresolved V gene and the rest for unknown reasons. V, J and clone size were drawn from that table, and D and trimming were deduced from the DNA. In this sample the table shows over 150,000 clones, approximately 73% of which occur a single time. Of the sample, less than 1.5% falls within the top ten clones.

Sequenced material: PBMCs. Rearrangement joined TRBV11-2 to TRBJ2-2; no D segment can be confidently identified. The TCR comes from a man aged 45-65 years in good health and CMV-seronegative. The encoded CDR3 is CASSLHEKGELFF. The nucleotide sequence reads as follows: TGTGCCAGCAGCTTACATGAGAAAGGGGAGCTGTTTTTT.